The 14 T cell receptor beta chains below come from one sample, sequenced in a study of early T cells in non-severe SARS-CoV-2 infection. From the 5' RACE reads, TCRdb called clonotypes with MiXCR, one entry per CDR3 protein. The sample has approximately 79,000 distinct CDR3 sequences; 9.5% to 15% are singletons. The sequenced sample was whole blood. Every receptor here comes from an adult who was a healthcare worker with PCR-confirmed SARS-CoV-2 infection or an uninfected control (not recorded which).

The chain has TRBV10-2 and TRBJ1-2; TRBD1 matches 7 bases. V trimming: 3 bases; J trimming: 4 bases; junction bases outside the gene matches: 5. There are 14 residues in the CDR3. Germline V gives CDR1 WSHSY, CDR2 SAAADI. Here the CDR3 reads CASSEGGQVYGYTF. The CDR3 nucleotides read TGCGCCAGCAGTGAAGGCGGACAGGTCTATGGCTACACCTTC.

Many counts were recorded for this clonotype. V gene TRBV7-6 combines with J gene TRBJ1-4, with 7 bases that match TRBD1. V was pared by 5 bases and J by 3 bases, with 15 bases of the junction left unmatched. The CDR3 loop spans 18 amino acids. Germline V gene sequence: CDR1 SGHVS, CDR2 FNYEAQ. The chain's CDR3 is CASSRTARQGLANEKLFF. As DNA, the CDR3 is TGTGCCAGCAGCCGAACCGCGAGACAGGGTCTGGCTAATGAAAAACTGTTTTTT.

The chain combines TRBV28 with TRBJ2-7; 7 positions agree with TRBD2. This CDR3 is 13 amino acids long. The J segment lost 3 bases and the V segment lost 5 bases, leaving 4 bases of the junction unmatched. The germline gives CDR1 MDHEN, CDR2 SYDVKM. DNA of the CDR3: TGTGCCAGCAGTCCGACTAGCCGCTACGAGCAGTACTTC. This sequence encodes CASSPTSRYEQYF.

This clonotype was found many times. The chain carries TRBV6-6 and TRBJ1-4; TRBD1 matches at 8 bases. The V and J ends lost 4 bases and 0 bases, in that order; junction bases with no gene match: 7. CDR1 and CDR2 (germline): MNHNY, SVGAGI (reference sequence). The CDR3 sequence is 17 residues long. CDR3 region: CASSLGQVVATNEKLFF. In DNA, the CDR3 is TGTGCCAGCAGTTTGGGACAGGTGGTTGCAACTAATGAAAAACTGTTTTTT.

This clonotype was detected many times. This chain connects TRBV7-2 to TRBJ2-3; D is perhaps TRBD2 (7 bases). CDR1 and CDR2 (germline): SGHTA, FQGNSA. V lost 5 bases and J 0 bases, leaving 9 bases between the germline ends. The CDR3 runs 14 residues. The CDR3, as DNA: TGTGCCAGCAGCCGGGGGGCTAGCACAGATACGCAGTATTTT. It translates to CASSRGASTDTQYF.

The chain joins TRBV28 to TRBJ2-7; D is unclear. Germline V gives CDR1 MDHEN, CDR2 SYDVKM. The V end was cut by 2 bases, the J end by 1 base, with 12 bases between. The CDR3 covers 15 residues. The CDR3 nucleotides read TGTGCCAGCAGTTTACGGGTTATTGCGTCCTACGAGCAGTACTTC. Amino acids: CASSLRVIASYEQYF.

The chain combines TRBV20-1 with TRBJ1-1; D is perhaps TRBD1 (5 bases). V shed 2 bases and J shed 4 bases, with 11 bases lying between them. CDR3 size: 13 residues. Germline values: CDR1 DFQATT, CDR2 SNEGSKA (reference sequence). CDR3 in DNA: TGCAGTGCTAGACAGGGATCCTTCACTGAAGCTTTCTTT. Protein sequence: CSARQGSFTEAFF.

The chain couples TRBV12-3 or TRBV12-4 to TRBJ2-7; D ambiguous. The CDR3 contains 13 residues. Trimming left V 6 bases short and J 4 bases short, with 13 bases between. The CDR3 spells CASSPPGPYEQYF. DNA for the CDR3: TGTGCCAGCAGCCCCCCCGGCCCATACGAGCAGTACTTC.

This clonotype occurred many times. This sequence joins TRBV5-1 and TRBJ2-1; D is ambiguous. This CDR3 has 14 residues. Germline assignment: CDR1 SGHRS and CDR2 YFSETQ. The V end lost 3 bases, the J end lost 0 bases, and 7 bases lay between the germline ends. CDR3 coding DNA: TGCGCCAGCAGCTCTCAGAGCTCCTACAATGAGCAGTTCTTC. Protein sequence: CASSSQSSYNEQFF.

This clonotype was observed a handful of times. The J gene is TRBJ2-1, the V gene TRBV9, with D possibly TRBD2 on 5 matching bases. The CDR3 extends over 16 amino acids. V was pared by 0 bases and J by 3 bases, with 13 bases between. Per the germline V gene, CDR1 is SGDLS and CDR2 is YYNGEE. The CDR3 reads CASSVVQDEGYNEQFF. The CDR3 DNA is TGTGCCAGCAGCGTAGTTCAAGATGAGGGCTACAATGAGCAGTTCTTC.

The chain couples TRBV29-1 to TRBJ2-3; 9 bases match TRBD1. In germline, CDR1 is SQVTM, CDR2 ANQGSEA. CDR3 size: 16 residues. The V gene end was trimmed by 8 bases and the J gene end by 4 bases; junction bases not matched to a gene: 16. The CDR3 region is CSLTPDGTGQSDTQYF. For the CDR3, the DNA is TGCAGCCTAACGCCCGATGGGACAGGGCAATCAGATACGCAGTATTTT.

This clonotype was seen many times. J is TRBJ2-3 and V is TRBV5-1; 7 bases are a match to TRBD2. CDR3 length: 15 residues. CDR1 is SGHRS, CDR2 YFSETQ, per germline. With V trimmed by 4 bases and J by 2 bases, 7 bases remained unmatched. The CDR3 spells CASSPRERDTDTQYF. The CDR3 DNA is TGCGCCAGCAGCCCGCGGGAGAGGGACACAGATACGCAGTATTTT.

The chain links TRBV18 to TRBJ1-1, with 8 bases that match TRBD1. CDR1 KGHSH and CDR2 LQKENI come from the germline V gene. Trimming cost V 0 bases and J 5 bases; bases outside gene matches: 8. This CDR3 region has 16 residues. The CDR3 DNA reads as TGTGCCAGCTCACCACCCTCAGGGGGCTACGGAACTGAAGCTTTCTTT. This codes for CASSPPSGGYGTEAFF.

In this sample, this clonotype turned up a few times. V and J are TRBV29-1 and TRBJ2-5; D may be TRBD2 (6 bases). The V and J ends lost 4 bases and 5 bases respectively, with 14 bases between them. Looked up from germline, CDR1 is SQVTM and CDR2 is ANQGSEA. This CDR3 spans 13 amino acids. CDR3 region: CSVGVGSGETQYF. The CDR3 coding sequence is TGCAGCGTTGGTGTCGGGAGCGGGGAGACCCAGTACTTC.